Listed below are T cell receptor beta chains from one sample, sequenced in a study of T cell changes during pregnancy in multiple sclerosis. Only in-frame clones appear in the TCRdb table, and some are missing; sequencing was by immunoSEQ multiplex PCR. Of about 38,000 clones listed, 80% to 95% are singletons. The sequences come from CD4+ T cells from peripheral blood mononuclear cells, collected after pregnancy. These receptors were collected from a female donor in good health, enrolled as a control in a pregnancy study. Each CDR3 is given with its conserved first and last residue. The D gene is left open where the match is weak. Clone sizes are given selectively: once, few, many, or a class where the clone is expanded.

J | V | D | size | CDR3 | DNA
TRBJ2-7 | TRBV5-6 | NA | NA | CASSLSAGRSYEQYF | TGTGCCAGCAGCTTGTCGGCAGGGAGGTCCTACGAGCAGTACTTC
TRBJ2-7 | TRBV19 | TRBD1 | NA | CASRQGALGEQYF | TGTGCCAGCCGACAGGGGGCGCTCGGCGAGCAGTACTTC
TRBJ2-7 | TRBV6-5 | TRBD2 | NA | CASSYPGGGHREQYF | TGTGCCAGCAGTTACCCCGGGGGGGGGCATCGGGAGCAGTACTTC
TRBJ2-7 | TRBV7-9 | NA | NA | CASSLVGDTSYEQYF | TGTGCCAGCAGCTTAGTAGGGGATACGTCTTACGAGCAGTACTTC
TRBJ2-7 | TRBV15 | TRBD1 | NA | CATSKTGTPYEQYF | TGTGCCACCAGCAAGACAGGGACCCCCTACGAGCAGTACTTC
TRBJ2-2 | TRBV5-1 | TRBD2 | NA | CASSASGLAGGPTGELFF | TGCGCCAGCAGCGCCTCGGGACTAGCGGGAGGGCCCACCGGGGAGCTGTTTTTT
TRBJ2-7 | TRBV11-3 | NA | NA | CASSSSPSTAYEQYF | TGTGCCAGCAGCTCCTCACCCTCGACAGCCTACGAGCAGTACTTC
TRBJ1-1 | TRBV6-5 | NA | NA | CASSFGGRYTEAFF | TGTGCCAGCAGTTTTGGGGGGAGATACACTGAGGCTTTCTTT
TRBJ2-7 | TRBV2 | NA | NA | CASSVGASYEQYF | TGTGCCAGCAGTGTGGGGGCTAGCTACGAGCAGTACTTC
TRBJ2-2 | TRBV5-4 | TRBD1 | NA | CASSGGTGPFGELFF | TGTGCCAGCAGCGGCGGGACAGGGCCCTTCGGGGAGCTGTTTTTT
TRBJ2-1 | TRBV7-2 | TRBD2 | NA | CASSGWTSGGSYNEQFF | TGTGCCAGCAGCGGATGGACTAGCGGGGGGTCCTACAATGAGCAGTTCTTC
TRBJ2-1 | TRBV5-8 | NA | few | CASSPSNLDFGEQFF | TGTGCCAGCAGCCCATCCAACTTAGATTTTGGTGAGCAGTTCTTC
TRBJ1-3 | TRBV4-1 | NA | NA | CASSQGAGYTGNTIYF | TGCGCCAGCAGCCAAGGGGCAGGGTACACTGGAAACACCATATATTTT
TRBJ2-5 | TRBV11-2 | TRBD2 | NA | CASSFSPLGLAGGETQYF | TGTGCCAGCAGCTTTTCTCCCCTGGGACTAGCGGGAGGAGAGACCCAGTACTTC
TRBJ1-2 | TRBV29-1 | NA | NA | CSVIRDTSNYGYTF | TGCAGCGTTATTCGGGACACCTCTAACTATGGCTACACCTTC
TRBJ1-3 | TRBV30 | NA | NA | CAWSGGAGNTIYF | TGTGCCTGGAGCGGGGGAGCTGGAAACACCATATATTTT
TRBJ2-6 | TRBV5-4 | TRBD1 | NA | CASSSVGQAHSGANVLTF | TGTGCCAGCAGCTCCGTTGGACAGGCGCACTCTGGGGCCAACGTCCTGACTTTC
TRBJ1-4 | TRBV7-9 | NA | NA | CASSVQGGEKLFF | TGTGCCAGCAGCGTACAGGGCGGGGAAAAACTGTTTTTT
TRBJ2-7 | TRBV6-5 | TRBD1 | NA | CASRPGQGGNEQYF | TGTGCCAGCAGACCGGGACAGGGTGGAAACGAGCAGTACTTC
TRBJ1-5 | TRBV5-6 | TRBD1 | NA | CASSSGQTSNQPQHF | TGTGCCAGCAGCTCGGGACAGACTAGCAATCAGCCCCAGCATTTT
TRBJ2-2 | TRBV5-1 | NA | NA | CASSLQGQTGELFF | TGCGCCAGCAGCCTGCAGGGGCAAACCGGGGAGCTGTTTTTT
TRBJ1-2 | TRBV7-2 | TRBD1 | NA | CASSNPGGQGAYGYTF | TGTGCCAGCAGCAATCCGGGGGGACAGGGGGCCTATGGCTACACCTTC
TRBJ2-2 | TRBV11-3 | NA | NA | CASTKKASPGELFF | TGTGCCAGCACCAAAAAAGCTTCTCCCGGGGAGCTGTTTTTT
TRBJ2-6 | TRBV6-1 | NA | NA | CASSDNSGAGANVLTF | TGTGCCAGCAGTGATAATAGCGGAGCTGGGGCCAACGTCCTGACTTTC
TRBJ2-2 | TRBV2 | NA | NA | CASTPGGNGELFF | TGTGCCAGCACCCCAGGGGGGAACGGGGAGCTGTTTTTT
TRBJ1-2 | TRBV5-1 | TRBD1 | few | CASSGTGYYGYTF | TGCGCCAGCAGCGGGACAGGGTACTATGGCTACACCTTC
TRBJ2-5 | TRBV4-3 | NA | NA | CASSQEWTDETQYF | TGCGCCAGCAGCCAAGAATGGACAGACGAGACCCAGTACTTC
TRBJ1-2 | TRBV7-6 | TRBD1 | NA | CASADRANYGYTF | TGTGCCAGCGCCGACAGGGCTAACTATGGCTACACCTTC
TRBJ1-2 | TRBV30 | NA | NA | CAWSVLGSGHNYGYTF | TGTGCCTGGAGTGTACTGGGGTCAGGACATAACTATGGCTACACCTTC
TRBJ1-1 | TRBV28 | NA | once | CASSLVDSLWTEAFF | TGTGCCAGCAGTTTAGTGGACAGTCTGTGGACTGAAGCTTTCTTT
TRBJ2-1 | TRBV5-4 | TRBD2 | NA | CASSFPRTSGSRGAYNEQFF | TGTGCCAGCAGCTTTCCTAGGACTAGCGGGAGCAGGGGGGCCTACAATGAGCAGTTCTTC
TRBJ2-6 | TRBV13 | TRBD1 | NA | CASSLGLQGAFSGANVLTF | TGTGCCAGCAGCTTAGGCCTTCAGGGGGCATTCTCTGGGGCCAACGTCCTGACTTTC
TRBJ1-2 | TRBV30 | NA | NA | CAWSVRQGDGYTF | TGTGCCTGGAGTGTCCGGCAGGGTGATGGCTACACCTTC
TRBJ1-2 | TRBV9 | NA | NA | CASSVETANYGYTF | TGTGCCAGCAGCGTAGAGACAGCCAACTATGGCTACACCTTC
TRBJ1-2 | TRBV14 | NA | NA | CASSQSHQRGGYTF | TGTGCCAGCAGCCAGAGCCACCAGCGGGGCGGCTACACCTTC
TRBJ1-2 | TRBV29-1 | TRBD1 | NA | CSVEGTGNYGYTF | TGCAGCGTGGAAGGGACAGGGAACTATGGCTACACCTTC
TRBJ2-5 | TRBV30 | NA | once | CAWTPSLVVTQYF | TGTGCCTGGACCCCCTCCCTAGTTGTGACCCAGTACTTC
TRBJ2-3 | TRBV9 | TRBD1 | NA | CASSLTGVADTQYF | TGTGCCAGCAGCCTAACAGGGGTTGCAGATACGCAGTATTTT
TRBJ2-5 | TRBV7-2 | TRBD2 | NA | CASTRVGRGGQETQYF | TGTGCCAGCACCAGGGTGGGGCGGGGGGGCCAAGAGACCCAGTACTTC
TRBJ2-3 | TRBV30 | TRBD2 | NA | CAWSVPSGGRTDTQYF | TGTGCCTGGAGTGTCCCTAGCGGGGGTCGAACAGATACGCAGTATTTT
TRBJ1-1 | TRBV10-3 | NA | NA | CAISVPGGEAFF | TGTGCCATCAGTGTACCGGGGGGTGAAGCTTTCTTT
TRBJ2-5 | TRBV6-1 | TRBD1 | NA | CASIFDRGGTQYF | TGTGCCAGCATATTCGACAGGGGGGGGACCCAGTACTTC
TRBJ1-2 | TRBV20-1 | NA | once | CSARDNGGSTF | TGCAGTGCTAGAGATAACGGAGGGTCCACCTTC
TRBJ2-3 | TRBV5-8 | NA | NA | CASSPGDRTDTQYF | TGTGCCAGCAGCCCGGGGGACAGAACAGATACGCAGTATTTT
TRBJ2-5 | TRBV6-5 | TRBD1 | NA | CASTRQGWETQYF | TGTGCCAGCACCAGACAGGGCTGGGAGACCCAGTACTTC
TRBJ2-7 | TRBV18 | TRBD2 | NA | CASSPPHGRAPYEQYF | TGTGCCAGCTCACCACCTCACGGGAGGGCCCCTTACGAGCAGTACTTC
TRBJ1-1 | TRBV4-2 | NA | NA | CASSRGVTNTEAFF | TGTGCCAGCAGCCGGGGGGTAACGAACACTGAAGCTTTCTTT
TRBJ1-5 | TRBV6-1 | NA | NA | CASSVGNSGQPQHF | TGTGCCAGCAGTGTCGGGAATTCGGGACAGCCCCAGCATTTT
TRBJ2-7 | TRBV5-1 | NA | once | CASSPGSGAYEQYF | TGCGCCAGCAGCCCGGGGTCAGGCGCCTACGAGCAGTACTTC
TRBJ2-2 | TRBV6-5 | NA | NA | CASSYLLNTGELFF | TGTGCCAGCAGTTATCTCTTGAACACCGGGGAGCTGTTTTTT
TRBJ2-1 | TRBV11-3 | NA | NA | CASSPREAQSSYNEQFF | TGTGCCAGCAGCCCCCGAGAAGCCCAAAGCTCCTACAATGAGCAGTTCTTC
TRBJ2-1 | TRBV4-3 | NA | NA | CASSLGLGSPTSSYNEQFF | TGCGCCAGCAGCCTCGGTCTGGGTAGCCCGACCTCCTCCTACAATGAGCAGTTCTTC
TRBJ2-7 | TRBV6-1 | NA | NA | CASDGQGPSEQYF | TGTGCCAGCGACGGGCAGGGGCCATCCGAGCAGTACTTC
TRBJ2-7 | TRBV6-1 | TRBD2 | once | CASSHDSTSREQYF | TGTGCCAGCAGTCATGACTCGACTAGCCGCGAGCAGTACTTC
TRBJ1-2 | TRBV28 | NA | once | CASSFYYGYTF | TGTGCCAGCAGCTTCTACTATGGCTACACCTTC
TRBJ2-3 | TRBV6-4 | TRBD2 | few | CASSEASGGLDTQYF | TGTGCCAGCAGTGAGGCTAGCGGGGGTCTAGATACGCAGTATTTT
TRBJ2-7 | TRBV4-2 | NA | NA | CASSQEMGHEQYF | TGTGCCAGCAGCCAAGAAATGGGCCACGAGCAGTACTTC
TRBJ2-7 | TRBV7-8 | TRBD1 | NA | CASSQMGQGVDEQYF | TGTGCCAGCAGCCAAATGGGTCAGGGGGTCGACGAGCAGTACTTC